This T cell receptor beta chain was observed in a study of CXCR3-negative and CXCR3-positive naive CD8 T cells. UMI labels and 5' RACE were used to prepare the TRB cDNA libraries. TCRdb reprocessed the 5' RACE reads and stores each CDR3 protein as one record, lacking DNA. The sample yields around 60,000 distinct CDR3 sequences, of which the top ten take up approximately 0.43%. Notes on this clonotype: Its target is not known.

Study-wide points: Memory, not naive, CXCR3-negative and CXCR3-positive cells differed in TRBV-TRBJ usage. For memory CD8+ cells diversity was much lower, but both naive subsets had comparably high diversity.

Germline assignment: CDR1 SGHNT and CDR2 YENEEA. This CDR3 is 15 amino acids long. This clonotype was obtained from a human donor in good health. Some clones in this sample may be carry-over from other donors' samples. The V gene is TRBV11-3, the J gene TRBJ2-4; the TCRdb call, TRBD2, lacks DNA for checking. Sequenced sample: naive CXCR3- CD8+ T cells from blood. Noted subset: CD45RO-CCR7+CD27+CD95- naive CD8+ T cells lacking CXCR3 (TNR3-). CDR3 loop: CASSYFSGEQNIQYF.